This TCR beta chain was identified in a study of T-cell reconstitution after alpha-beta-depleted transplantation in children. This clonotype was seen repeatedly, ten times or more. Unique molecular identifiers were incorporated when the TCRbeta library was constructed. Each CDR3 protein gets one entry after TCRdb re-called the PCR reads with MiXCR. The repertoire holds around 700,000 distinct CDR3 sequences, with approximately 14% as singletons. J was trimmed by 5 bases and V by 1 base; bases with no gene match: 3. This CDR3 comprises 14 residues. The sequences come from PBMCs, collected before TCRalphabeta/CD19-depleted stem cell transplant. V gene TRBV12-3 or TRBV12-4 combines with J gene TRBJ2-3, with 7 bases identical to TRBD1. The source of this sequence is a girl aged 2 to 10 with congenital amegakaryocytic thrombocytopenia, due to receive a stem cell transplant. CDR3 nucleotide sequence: TGTGCCAGCAGTTTAGAGGGGGCCGAAGATACGCAGTATTTT. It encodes CASSLEGAEDTQYF.